Below, 14 T cell receptor beta chains from the same sample are listed, as sequenced in a study of shared clonotypes between healthy human individuals. Naive CD8 cells were CD45RO-negative, positively selected for CCR7, excluding terminally differentiated effector memory CD45RA+ cells. TCRdb's copy holds only in-frame clones and misses some; the assay was immunoSEQ multiplex PCR. The table includes some 2.1 million clones, over 85% detected once. The sequenced material came from naive CD8+ T cells sorted from blood. Receptor source: a man between 18 and 29 years old in good health.

V and J are TRBV7-9 and TRBJ2-1; possible D gene TRBD2, 5 bases. V was clipped by 5 bases and J by 0 bases, with 14 bases between them. The CDR3 consists of 16 residues. The germline V gene has CDR1 SEHNR and CDR2 FQNEAQ (reference sequence). The CDR3 DNA follows: TGTGCCAGCAGCCCCGCGCTGGGGAGCTCCTACAATGAGCAGTTCTTC. This encodes CASSPALGSSYNEQFF.

This clone was seen once. The V gene is TRBV9, the J gene TRBJ2-1; possibly TRBD1 for D (6 bases). This CDR3 contains 16 residues. The V end was cut by 4 bases, the J end by 0 bases, with 14 bases between. CDR1 is SGDLS, CDR2 YYNGEE, per germline. This CDR3 is CASSPGTLSSYNEQFF. As DNA, the CDR3 is TGTGCCAGCAGCCCGGGGACACTGAGCTCCTACAATGAGCAGTTCTTC. The whole variable domain, remainder taken from reference TRBV9 and TRBJ2-1, is DSGVTQTPKHLITATGQRVTLRCSPRSGDLSVYWYQQSLDQGLQFLIQYYNGEERAKGNILERFSAQQFPDLHSELNLSSLELGDSALYFCASSPGTLSSYNEQFFGPGTRLTVL.

This clone was observed once. The gene calls are TRBV5-4 and TRBJ1-1; D gene ambiguous. Germline V CDR1 and CDR2: SGHNT, YYREEE (reference sequence). The CDR3 extends over 14 amino acids. Trimming removed 4 bases from V and 0 bases from J, with 10 bases in between. Here the CDR3 reads CASSTGTVNTEAFF. The CDR3 DNA is TGTGCCAGCAGCACGGGTACAGTGAACACTGAAGCTTTCTTT.

The rearrangement joins TRBV11-2 to TRBJ2-7, with 10 bases matching TRBD1. The CDR3 runs 17 residues. CDR1 and CDR2 (germline): SGHAT, FQNNGV. Trimming removed 9 bases from V and 2 bases from J; junction bases left unmatched: 16. The CDR3 loop is CASELAPRDRGAYEQYF. The CDR3 nucleotides are TGTGCCAGTGAACTCGCCCCCAGGGACAGGGGAGCCTACGAGCAGTACTTC. The variable domain in full, with the rest retrieved from reference TRBV11-2 and TRBJ2-7, is EAGVAQSPRYKIIEKRQSVAFWCNPISGHATLYWYQQILGQGPKLLIQFQNNGVVDDSQLPKDRFSAERLKGVDSTLKIQPAKLEDSAVYLCASELAPRDRGAYEQYFGPGTRLTVT.

This clone was found once. Different DNA sequences within this sample yield the same CDR3. The J gene is TRBJ2-7, the V gene TRBV7-9; no definite D call. The CDR3 runs to 13 residues. Germline V gives CDR1 SEHNR, CDR2 FQNEAQ (reference sequence). The V end lost 1 base, the J end lost 1 base, and 5 bases lay between the germline ends. The CDR3 loop reads CASSLEVSYEQYF. Here the CDR3 DNA reads TGTGCCAGCAGCTTAGAGGTTTCCTACGAGCAGTACTTC.

This chain links TRBV2 with TRBJ2-2; TRBD2 is a possible D gene (6 bases). Trimming cost V 4 bases and J 3 bases, with 9 bases left between them. The length of the CDR3 is 14 residues. Germline values: CDR1 SNHLY, CDR2 FYNNEI. The chain's CDR3 is CASSAGTDTGELFF. Here the CDR3 DNA reads TGTGCCAGCAGTGCCGGGACTGACACCGGGGAGCTGTTTTTT.

The V gene is TRBV6-5, the J gene TRBJ1-1, with a weak D call TRBD1 (6 bases). Germline-derived CDR1 and CDR2 are MNHEY and SVGAGI. The CDR3 is 14 residues long. Trimming left V 4 bases short and J 0 bases short, with 9 bases between. Written as DNA, the CDR3 is TGTGCCAGCAGTTTCGGACAGATGAACACTGAAGCTTTCTTT. Its translation: CASSFGQMNTEAFF.

This clone occurred once. The chain joins TRBV19 to TRBJ2-7, with a tentative D call TRBD1 (5 bases). This CDR3 is 14 amino acids long. Germline V gives CDR1 LNHDA, CDR2 SQIVND (reference sequence). V lost 1 base and J lost 9, with 16 bases in between. The CDR3 reads CASSIGEGVMGQYF. For the CDR3, the DNA is TGTGCCAGTAGTATAGGTGAAGGGGTCATGGGGCAGTACTTC.

This clone was found a few times. The chain uses TRBV27 and TRBJ1-2; D is ambiguous. Trimming removed 5 bases at V and 3 bases at J, with 13 bases between. This CDR3 has 14 residues. Germline V gene sequence: CDR1 MNHEY, CDR2 SMNVEV (reference sequence). CDR3 residues: CASSPSTRDYGYTF. As DNA, the CDR3 is TGTGCCAGCAGTCCCTCTACACGTGACTATGGCTACACCTTC.

The CDR3 DNA follows: TGTGCCAGCAGTTCAGTAGGGGGCGTTAGGGTTTCTGGGGAGCTGTTTTTT. The encoded protein is CASSSVGGVRVSGELFF. The chain has TRBV28 and TRBJ2-2; 7 bases map to TRBD1. Germline lookup yields CDR1 MDHEN and CDR2 SYDVKM. This CDR3 comprises 17 residues. J lost 8 bases, V lost 4 bases, and 16 bases had no gene match. Together with reference TRBV28 and TRBJ2-2, the CDR3 gives the full variable domain: DVKVTQSSRYLVKRTGEKVFLECVQDMDHENMFWYRQDPGLGLRLIYFSYDVKMKEKGDIPEGYSVSREKKERFSLILESASTNQTSMYLCASSSVGGVRVSGELFFGEGSRLTVL.

V gene TRBV28 combines with J gene TRBJ1-4; TRBD1 agrees at 12 bases. The trim removed 6 bases at V and 6 bases at J, leaving 14 bases unmatched. Germline CDR1 and CDR2: MDHEN and SYDVKM. The CDR3 has 18 residues. In DNA form, the CDR3 reads TGTGCCAGCAGCCCTAGGGGACAGGGGGCGTCTTATGATGAAAAACTGTTTTTT. Translating it yields CASSPRGQGASYDEKLFF.

This chain links TRBV5-6 with TRBJ1-1; D is uncertain. Trimming left V 1 base short and J 7 bases short, with 14 bases between. The CDR3 consists of 14 residues. The germline gives CDR1 SGHDT, CDR2 YYEEEE. The CDR3 DNA is TGTGCCAGCAGCTTGAGGCGGAAGCAAGATGAAGCTTTCTTT. This sequence encodes CASSLRRKQDEAFF.

This sequence joins TRBV21-1 and TRBJ2-5; the table calls TRBD2, which could not be checked here. TRBV21-1 is recorded as a pseudogene. The CDR3 loop spans 12 amino acids. In DNA form, the CDR3 reads TGTGCCAGCAGCAAAGTATCCGAGACCCAGTACTTC. Protein product: CASSKVSETQYF.

This clone turned up a few times. V usage is TRBV5-1 and J usage is TRBJ2-5; D perhaps matches TRBD2 (5 bases). The CDR3 runs 14 residues. The germline gives CDR1 SGHRS, CDR2 YFSETQ. The V and J ends lost 3 bases and 5 bases respectively, with 14 bases between them. CDR3 amino acids: CASSSGELGETQYF. As DNA, the CDR3 is TGCGCCAGCAGCTCTGGGGAGCTGGGGGAGACCCAGTACTTC.